This TCR beta chain emerged from a study of T cells after yellow fever vaccination (dated by TCRdb to about 2019). General notes on the study: Libraries from fractions with low cell numbers were prepared with the SMART-Seq v4 Ultra Low Input RNA kit. To track T-cell clones before and after primary and booster YFV17D yellow fever vaccination, bulk TCR alpha and beta repertoires were sequenced longitudinally. Two healthy male donors, one aged 18 to 30 and one aged 30 to 40 years, made up the cohort. Blood was collected at multiple timepoints before and after primary and secondary immunization, and bulk PBMC replicates and cell subsets were isolated. General conclusions and limits of the study: Compared with the primary T-cell response, the secondary T-cell response was weaker but faster, peaking on day 5 rather than day 15. A small fraction of clonotypes showed up in both the CD4 and CD8 compartments, probably as a result of convergent recombination. Computational filtering was required because FACS-sorted repertoires could contain abundant contaminating clonotypes from the bulk population. Most clones expanded after primary vaccination were re-detected after the booster (about 96% of CD4 and roughly 87% of CD8), suggesting broad memory maintenance. The study included only a couple of donors, which limits how far the findings can be generalized.

The V end loses 0 bases and the J end loses 6 bases, and a stretch of 14 bases separates them. From the cysteine up to the phenylalanine, the CDR3 has a length of 15 residues. Only the CDR3 part of the read is kept: 45 bases, read in frame from the first base. The germline V gene supplies CDR1 SGDLS and CDR2 YYNGEE. The treatment or condition label, read with the paper, signifies: live attenuated yellow fever vaccine strain. A standard Ficoll-Paque protocol was used to isolate PBMCs from peripheral blood. Dynabeads CD4 and CD8 positive selection kits were used to isolate CD4 and CD8 T-cell fractions. TriZol was used to extract RNA from bulk PBMCs, CD4 and CD8 fractions, and dextramer-positive and dextramer-negative fractions. Reads for this sample came from an Illumina NovaSeq 6000. TCR cDNA was made using 5'RACE template switching, a step that added a universal primer site and unique molecular identifiers. Priming for cDNA synthesis came from both the TCR alpha and TCR beta constant segments. Two PCR steps were used to amplify libraries, with sample barcodes and sequencing adapters being added in the second step. Sequencing of libraries was performed on Illumina HiSeq 2500 (2x100 bp) or NovaSeq (2x150 bp). In the authors' own workflow: MIGEC was used to demultiplex reads and collapse the reads into UMI consensus sequences, and MiXCR was used for V(D)J alignment. Vaccine-responding clonotypes were identified with edgeR using replicate PBMC samples, with FDR below 0.01 and a log2 fold change above 5 up to day 15 being required. Bulk clonotypes were assigned CD4 or CD8 identity according to which sequenced CD4 or CD8 repertoire held them at higher abundance. The public reads were quality trimmed at Q25 with fastp and then assembled into clones with MiXCR by TCRdb, keeping productive beta chains. Rows are unified per CDR3 protein, each entry keeping the most common DNA and genes. TCRdb's processing, not the authors', yielded these V and J calls. The sample yields 200,000 to 250,000 distinct CDR3 sequences; 2.5% to 3.5% were counted once. Less than 3.5% of the sample is taken by the ten largest.

In its sample, this clonotype was seen many times. Its recognized antigen is unknown. Per-base qualities were not stored, and no clone one base away is much larger. The rearranged segments are TRBV9 and TRBJ2-3; the D gene remains uncertain. Here the sequenced sample was CD4+ T cells sorted from PBMCs, taken 10 days after the yellow fever booster vaccination. The sequence came from a man aged 18 to 30 who received the YFV17D yellow fever vaccine. At the DNA level, the sequence is TGTGCCAGCAGCGTAGAACCACGAGCAGAGGATACGCAGTATTTT. This gives the protein CASSVEPRAEDTQYF.